This TCR beta chain comes out of a study of CD8 T cells in ankylosing spondylitis. Making the TCR beta libraries involved quantitative 5'-RACE with molecular barcodes. TCRdb reprocessed the 5' RACE reads via MiXCR and lists one record per CDR3 protein. The data show some 340,000 distinct CDR3 sequences, with roughly 14% seen just once and 0.9% to 1.2% held by the top ten. A note on this clonotype: Its antigen is not identified.

Broader study findings: Ankylosing spondylitis blood appeared to be characterized by a TCR beta motif of eight highly homologous variants. Disease-linked clones displayed a CD8+ phenotype and appeared relatively rarely in peripheral blood. The authors reported significant enrichment of disease-linked clones in matched ankylosing spondylitis synovial fluid.

The TCR comes from a male donor with ankylosing spondylitis or in good health (not recorded which). The material sequenced was blood, either unsorted or a sorted T cell fraction (not recorded which).

The CDR3 protein is CASSLKASGELFF. The DNA for the CDR3 is TGTGCCAGCAGCTTAAAAGCCTCCGGGGAGCTGTTTTTT. The chain employs TRBV7-7 and TRBJ2-2, with D unresolved. The germline V gene has CDR1 SSHAT and CDR2 FNYEAQ (reference sequence). Trimming stripped 2 bases from V and 6 bases from J, with 7 bases between. The CDR3 consists of 13 residues. Full variable domain (remainder filled in from reference TRBV7-7 and TRBJ2-2): GAGVSQSPRYKVTKRGQDVTLRCDPISSHATLYWYQQALGQGPEFLTYFNYEAQPDKSGLPSDRFSAERPEGSISTLTIQRTEQRDSAMYRCASSLKASGELFFGEGSRLTVL.